This T cell receptor (beta chain) originates from a study of T cell changes during pregnancy in multiple sclerosis. Sequencing used immunoSEQ multiplex PCR; TCRdb keeps in-frame clones, though not all of them. Among around 50,000 clones listed, around 92% were seen once. This clone has a single count. Material: CD8+ T cells from peripheral blood mononuclear cells, obtained in the first trimester of pregnancy. This TCR was sampled from a female donor with multiple sclerosis, enrolled in a pregnancy study.

DNA for the CDR3: TGCGCCAGCAGCTTGTTAGGAGAAGGCTACGAGCAGTACTTC. Encoded protein: CASSLLGEGYEQYF. V usage is TRBV5-1 and J usage is TRBJ2-7; D gene unclear. The germline V and J ends were trimmed by 1 base and 3 bases, with 11 bases remaining between them. The CDR3 is made up of 14 amino acids. The germline V gene encodes CDR1 SGHRS and CDR2 YFSETQ. The full variable domain, with the rest looked up from reference TRBV5-1 and TRBJ2-7, is KAGVTQTPRYLIKTRGQQVTLSCSPISGHRSVSWYQQTPGQGLQFLFEYFSETQRNKGNFPGRFSGRQFSNSRSEMNVSTLELGDSALYLCASSLLGEGYEQYFGPGTRLTVT.